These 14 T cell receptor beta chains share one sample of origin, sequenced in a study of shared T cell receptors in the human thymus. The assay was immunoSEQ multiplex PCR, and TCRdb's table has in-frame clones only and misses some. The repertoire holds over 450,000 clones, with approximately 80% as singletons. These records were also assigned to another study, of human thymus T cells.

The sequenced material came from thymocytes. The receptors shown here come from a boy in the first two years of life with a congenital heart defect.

CDR3 sequence reads: CASSPQGDIMNTEAFF. The CDR3, as DNA: TGCGCCAGCAGCCCACAGGGAGACATTATGAACACTGAAGCTTTCTTT. The J gene is TRBJ1-1, the V gene TRBV5-1, with D perhaps matching TRBD1 (6 bases). Germline loops: CDR1 SGHRS, CDR2 YFSETQ. The V end lost 4 bases, the J end lost 0 bases, and 16 bases lay between the germline ends. CDR3 length: 16 amino acids.

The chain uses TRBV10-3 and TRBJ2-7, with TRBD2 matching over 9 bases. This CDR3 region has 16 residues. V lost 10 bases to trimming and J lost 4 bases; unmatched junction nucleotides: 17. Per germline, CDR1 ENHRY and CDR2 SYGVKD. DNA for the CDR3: TGTGCCACCTCAGGGGCGCCTAGCGGGGAAACTTACGAGCAGTACTTC. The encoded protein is CATSGAPSGETYEQYF.

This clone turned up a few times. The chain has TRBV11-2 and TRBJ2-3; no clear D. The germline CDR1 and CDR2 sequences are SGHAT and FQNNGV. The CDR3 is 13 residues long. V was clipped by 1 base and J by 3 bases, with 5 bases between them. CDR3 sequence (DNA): TGTGCCAGCAGCTTAGCCGGTACAGATACGCAGTATTTT. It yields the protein CASSLAGTDTQYF. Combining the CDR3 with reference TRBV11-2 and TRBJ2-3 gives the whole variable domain EAGVAQSPRYKIIEKRQSVAFWCNPISGHATLYWYQQILGQGPKLLIQFQNNGVVDDSQLPKDRFSAERLKGVDSTLKIQPAKLEDSAVYLCASSLAGTDTQYFGPGTRLTVL.

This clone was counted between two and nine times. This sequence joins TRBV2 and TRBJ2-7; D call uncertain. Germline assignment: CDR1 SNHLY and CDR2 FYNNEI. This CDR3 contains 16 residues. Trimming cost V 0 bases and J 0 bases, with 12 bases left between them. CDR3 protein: CASSEAAQVSSYEQYF. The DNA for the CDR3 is TGTGCCAGCAGTGAAGCCGCCCAGGTGAGCTCCTACGAGCAGTACTTC.

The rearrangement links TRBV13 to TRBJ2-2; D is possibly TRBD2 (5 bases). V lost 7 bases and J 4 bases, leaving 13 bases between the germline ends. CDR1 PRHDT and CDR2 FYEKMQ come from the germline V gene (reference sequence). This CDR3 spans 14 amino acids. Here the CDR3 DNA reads TGTGCCAGCATTGGGGTAGCGAGCACCGGGGAGCTGTTTTTT. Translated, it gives CASIGVASTGELFF.

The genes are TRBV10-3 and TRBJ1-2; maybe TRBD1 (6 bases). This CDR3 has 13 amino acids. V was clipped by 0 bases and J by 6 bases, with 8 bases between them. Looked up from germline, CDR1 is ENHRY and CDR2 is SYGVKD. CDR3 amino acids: CAISESGGHGYTF. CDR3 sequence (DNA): TGTGCCATCAGTGAGTCGGGGGGGCATGGCTACACCTTC.

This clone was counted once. CDR3 residues: CATRPRRGQSNQPQHF. The CDR3 DNA follows: TGTGCCACCAGACCCCGGCGGGGCCAGAGCAATCAGCCCCAGCATTTT. J is TRBJ1-5 and V is TRBV15, with a weak D call TRBD1 (5 bases). In germline, CDR1 is LNHNV, CDR2 YYDKDF (reference sequence). V lost 6 bases to trimming and J lost 1 base, with 16 bases between them. This CDR3 has 16 amino acids.

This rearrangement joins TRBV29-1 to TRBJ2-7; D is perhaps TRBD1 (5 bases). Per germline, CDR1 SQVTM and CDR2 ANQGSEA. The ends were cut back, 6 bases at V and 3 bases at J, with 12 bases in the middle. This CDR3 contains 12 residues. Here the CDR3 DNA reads TGCAGCGTCCGAACAGGCATCTACGAGCAGTACTTC. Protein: CSVRTGIYEQYF.

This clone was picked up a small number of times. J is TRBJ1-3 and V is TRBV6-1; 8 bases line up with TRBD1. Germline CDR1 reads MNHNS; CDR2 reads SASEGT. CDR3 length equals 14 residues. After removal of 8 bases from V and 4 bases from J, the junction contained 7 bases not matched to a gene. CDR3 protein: CASLGTGEGNTIYF. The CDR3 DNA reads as TGTGCCAGCTTGGGGACAGGCGAAGGAAACACCATATATTTT.

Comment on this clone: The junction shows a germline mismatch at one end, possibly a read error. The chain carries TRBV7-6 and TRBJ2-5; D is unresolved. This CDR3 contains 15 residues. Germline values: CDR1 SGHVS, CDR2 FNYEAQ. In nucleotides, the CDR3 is TGTGCCAGCAGCTTAACGGCTAGTAACCAAGGGACCCAGTACTTC. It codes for CASSLTASNQGTQYF.

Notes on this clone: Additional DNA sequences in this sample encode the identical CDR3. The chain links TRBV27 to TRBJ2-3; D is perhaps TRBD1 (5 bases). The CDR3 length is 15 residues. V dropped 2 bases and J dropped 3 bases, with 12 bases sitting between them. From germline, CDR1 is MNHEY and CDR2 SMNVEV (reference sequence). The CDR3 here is CASSLSREGTDTQYF. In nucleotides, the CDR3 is TGTGCCAGCAGTTTAAGCAGGGAAGGGACAGATACGCAGTATTTT.

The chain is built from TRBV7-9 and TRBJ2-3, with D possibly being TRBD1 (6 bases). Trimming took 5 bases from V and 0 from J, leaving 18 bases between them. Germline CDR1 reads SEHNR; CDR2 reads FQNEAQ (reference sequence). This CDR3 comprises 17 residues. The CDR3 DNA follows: TGTGCCAGCAGCCCCCTCAGGGACACCTCGAGCACAGATACGCAGTATTTT. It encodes CASSPLRDTSSTDTQYF.

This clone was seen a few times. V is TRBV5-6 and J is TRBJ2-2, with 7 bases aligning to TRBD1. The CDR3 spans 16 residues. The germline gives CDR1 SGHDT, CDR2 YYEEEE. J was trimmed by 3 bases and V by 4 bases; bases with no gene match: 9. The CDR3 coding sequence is TGTGCCAGCAGCAAACAGACAGGGAGTCACACCGGGGAGCTGTTTTTT. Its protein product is CASSKQTGSHTGELFF.

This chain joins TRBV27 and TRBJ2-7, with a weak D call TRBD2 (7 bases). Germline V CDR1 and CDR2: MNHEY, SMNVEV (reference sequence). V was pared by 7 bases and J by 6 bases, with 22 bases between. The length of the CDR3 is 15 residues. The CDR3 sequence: CASNHGGGAFVEQYF. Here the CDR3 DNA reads TGTGCCAGCAACCATGGGGGGGGCGCATTCGTCGAGCAGTACTTC.